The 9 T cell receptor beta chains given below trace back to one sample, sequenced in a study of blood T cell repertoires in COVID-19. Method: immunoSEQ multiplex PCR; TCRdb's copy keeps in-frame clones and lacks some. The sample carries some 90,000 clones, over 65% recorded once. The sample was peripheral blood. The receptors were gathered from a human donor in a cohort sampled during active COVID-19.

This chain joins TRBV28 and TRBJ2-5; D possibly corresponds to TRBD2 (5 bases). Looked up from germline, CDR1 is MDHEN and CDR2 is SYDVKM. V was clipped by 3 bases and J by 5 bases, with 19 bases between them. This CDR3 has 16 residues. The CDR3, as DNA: TGTGCCAGCAGTTTCCCTACTACTAGTTTCTCGGAGACCCAGTACTTC. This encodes CASSFPTTSFSETQYF.

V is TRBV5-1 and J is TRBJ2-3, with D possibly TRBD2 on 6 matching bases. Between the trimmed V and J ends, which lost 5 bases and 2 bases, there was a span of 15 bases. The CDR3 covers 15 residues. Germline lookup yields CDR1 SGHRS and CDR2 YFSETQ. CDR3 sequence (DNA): TGCGCCAGCAGTCCCCGGCGCGGGGTCACAGATACGCAGTATTTT. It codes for CASSPRRGVTDTQYF.

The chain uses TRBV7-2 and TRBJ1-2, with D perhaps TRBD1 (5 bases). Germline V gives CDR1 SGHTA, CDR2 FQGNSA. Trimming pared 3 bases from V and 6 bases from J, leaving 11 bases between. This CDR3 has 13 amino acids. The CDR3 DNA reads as TGTGCCAGCAGCTTCCGGACACGGAATGGCTACACCTTC. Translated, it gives CASSFRTRNGYTF.

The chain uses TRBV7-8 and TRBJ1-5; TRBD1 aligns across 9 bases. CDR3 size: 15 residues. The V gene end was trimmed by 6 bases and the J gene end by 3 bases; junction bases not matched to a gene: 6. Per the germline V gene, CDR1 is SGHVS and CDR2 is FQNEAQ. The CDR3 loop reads CASRPRDRDNQPQHF. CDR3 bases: TGTGCCAGCAGGCCCCGGGACAGGGACAATCAGCCCCAGCATTTT.

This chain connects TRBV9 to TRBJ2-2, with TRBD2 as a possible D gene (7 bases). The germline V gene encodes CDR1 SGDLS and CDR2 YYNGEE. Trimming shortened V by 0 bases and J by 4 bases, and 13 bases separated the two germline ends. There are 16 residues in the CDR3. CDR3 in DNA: TGTGCCAGCAGCGTAGCCGGGGGGCCTGGCACCGGGGAGCTGTTTTTT. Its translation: CASSVAGGPGTGELFF.

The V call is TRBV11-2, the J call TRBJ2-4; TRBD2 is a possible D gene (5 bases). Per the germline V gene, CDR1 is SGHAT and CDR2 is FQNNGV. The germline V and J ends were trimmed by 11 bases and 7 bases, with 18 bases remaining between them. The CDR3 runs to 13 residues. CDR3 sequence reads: CACRPGGSNIQYF. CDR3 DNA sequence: TGTGCCTGCCGACCGGGCGGGTCGAACATTCAGTACTTC.

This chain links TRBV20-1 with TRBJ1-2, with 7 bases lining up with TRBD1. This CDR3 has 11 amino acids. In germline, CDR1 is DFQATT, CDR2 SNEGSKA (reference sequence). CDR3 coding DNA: TGCCATGTAGGACAGGCCTATGGCTACACCTTC. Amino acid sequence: CHVGQAYGYTF.

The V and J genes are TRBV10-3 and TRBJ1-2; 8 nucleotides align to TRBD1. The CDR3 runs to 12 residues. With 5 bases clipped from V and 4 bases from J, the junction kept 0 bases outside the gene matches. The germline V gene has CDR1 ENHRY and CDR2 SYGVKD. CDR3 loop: CAISQGAYGYTF. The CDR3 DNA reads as TGTGCCATCAGTCAGGGGGCCTATGGCTACACCTTC.

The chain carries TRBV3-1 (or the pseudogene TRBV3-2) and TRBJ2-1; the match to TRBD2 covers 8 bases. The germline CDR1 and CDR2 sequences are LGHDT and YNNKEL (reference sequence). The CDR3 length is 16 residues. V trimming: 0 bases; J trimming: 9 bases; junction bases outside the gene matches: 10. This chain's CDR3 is CASSQDWGSGTFEQFF. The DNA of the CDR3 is TGTGCCAGCAGCCAAGATTGGGGTAGCGGGACTTTTGAGCAGTTCTTC.